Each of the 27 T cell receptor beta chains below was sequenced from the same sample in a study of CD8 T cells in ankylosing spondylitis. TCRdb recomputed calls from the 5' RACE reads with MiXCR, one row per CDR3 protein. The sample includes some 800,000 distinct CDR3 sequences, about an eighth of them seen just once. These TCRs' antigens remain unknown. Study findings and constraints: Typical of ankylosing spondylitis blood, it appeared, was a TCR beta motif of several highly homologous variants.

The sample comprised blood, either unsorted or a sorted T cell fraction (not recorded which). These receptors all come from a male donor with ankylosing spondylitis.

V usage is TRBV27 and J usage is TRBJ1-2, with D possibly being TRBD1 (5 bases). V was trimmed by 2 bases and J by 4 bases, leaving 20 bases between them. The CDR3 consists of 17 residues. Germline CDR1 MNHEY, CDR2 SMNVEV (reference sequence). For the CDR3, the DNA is TGTGCCAGCAGTTTAGGGTTTACCGTTACAGGTAGCTATGGCTACACCTTC. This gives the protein CASSLGFTVTGSYGYTF.

The CDR3 region is CASSLVSQVQETQYF. As DNA, the CDR3 is TGCGCCAGCAGCTTGGTTTCCCAGGTCCAAGAGACCCAGTACTTC. V is TRBV5-1 and J is TRBJ2-5, with D unresolved. CDR3 length equals 15 residues. Per germline, CDR1 SGHRS and CDR2 YFSETQ. The V end lost 0 bases, the J end lost 1 base, and 10 bases lay between the germline ends.

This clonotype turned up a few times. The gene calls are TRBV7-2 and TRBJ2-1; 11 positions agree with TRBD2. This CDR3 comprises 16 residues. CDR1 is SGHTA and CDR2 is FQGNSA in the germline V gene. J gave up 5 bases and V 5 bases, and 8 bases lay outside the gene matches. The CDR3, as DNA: TGTGCCAGCAGCGCCAGACTAGCGGGGCGCGACAATGAGCAGTTCTTC. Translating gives CASSARLAGRDNEQFF. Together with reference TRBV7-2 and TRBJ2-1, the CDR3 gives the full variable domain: GAGVSQSPSNKVTEKGKDVELRCDPISGHTALYWYRQSLGQGLEFLIYFQGNSAPDKSGLPSDRFSAERTGGSVSTLTIQRTQQEDSAVYLCASSARLAGRDNEQFFGPGTRLTVL.

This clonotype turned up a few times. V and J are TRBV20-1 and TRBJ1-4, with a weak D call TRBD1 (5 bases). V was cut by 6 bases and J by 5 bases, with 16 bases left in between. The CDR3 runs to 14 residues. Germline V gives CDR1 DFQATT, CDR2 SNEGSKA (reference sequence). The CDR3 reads CSAPPRVGNEKLFF. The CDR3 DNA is TGCAGTGCCCCTCCCAGGGTGGGGAATGAAAAACTGTTTTTT.

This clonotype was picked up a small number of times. The chain's CDR3 is CASSHKTGANYNSPLHF. Written as DNA, the CDR3 is TGCGCCAGCAGCCACAAGACAGGGGCTAACTATAATTCACCCCTCCACTTT. The chain is built from TRBV4-1 and TRBJ1-6; 8 nucleotides align to TRBD1. The CDR3 consists of 17 residues. Unmatched junction bases numbered 7, after V lost 3 bases and J lost 3 bases. CDR1 is MGHRA and CDR2 is YSYEKL in the germline V gene.

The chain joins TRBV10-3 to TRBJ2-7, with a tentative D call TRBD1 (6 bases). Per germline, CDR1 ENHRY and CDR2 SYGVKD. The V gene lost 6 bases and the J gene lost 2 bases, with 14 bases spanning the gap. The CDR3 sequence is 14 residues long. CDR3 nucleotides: TGTGCCATCAGGGACAGCTTCATAACCTACGAGCAGTACTTC. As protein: CAIRDSFITYEQYF.

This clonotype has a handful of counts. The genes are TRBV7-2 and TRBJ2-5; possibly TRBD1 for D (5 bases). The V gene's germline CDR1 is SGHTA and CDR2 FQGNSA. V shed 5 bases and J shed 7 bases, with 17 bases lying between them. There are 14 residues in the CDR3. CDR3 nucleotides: TGTGCCAGCAGCGTAGACAGTTACCCCACGACCCAGTACTTC. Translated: CASSVDSYPTTQYF.

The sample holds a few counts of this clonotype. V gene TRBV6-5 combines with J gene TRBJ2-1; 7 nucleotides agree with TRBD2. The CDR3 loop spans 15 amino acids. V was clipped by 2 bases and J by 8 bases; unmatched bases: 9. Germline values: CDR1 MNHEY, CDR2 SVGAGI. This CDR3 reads CASSYRGGSSHEQFF. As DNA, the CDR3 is TGTGCCAGCAGTTACCGGGGCGGGAGTTCCCATGAGCAGTTCTTC.

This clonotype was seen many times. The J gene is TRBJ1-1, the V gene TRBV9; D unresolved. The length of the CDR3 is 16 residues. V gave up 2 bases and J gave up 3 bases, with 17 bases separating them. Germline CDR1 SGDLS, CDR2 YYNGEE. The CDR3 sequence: CASSVQLGRGYTEAFF. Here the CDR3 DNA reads TGTGCCAGCAGCGTCCAGTTAGGGCGAGGGTACACTGAAGCTTTCTTT.

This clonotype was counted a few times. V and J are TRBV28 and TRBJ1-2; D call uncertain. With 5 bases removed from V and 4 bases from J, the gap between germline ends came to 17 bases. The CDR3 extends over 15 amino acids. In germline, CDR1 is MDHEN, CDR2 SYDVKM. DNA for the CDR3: TGTGCCAGCAGTGCCGCGGGAGTTCCCATCTATGGCTACACCTTC. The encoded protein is CASSAAGVPIYGYTF.

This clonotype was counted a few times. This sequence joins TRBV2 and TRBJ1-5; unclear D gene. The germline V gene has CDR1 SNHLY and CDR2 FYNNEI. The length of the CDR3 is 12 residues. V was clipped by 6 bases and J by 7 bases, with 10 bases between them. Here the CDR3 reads CASRGEGQPQHF. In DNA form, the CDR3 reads TGTGCCAGCAGGGGAGAAGGACAGCCCCAGCATTTT.

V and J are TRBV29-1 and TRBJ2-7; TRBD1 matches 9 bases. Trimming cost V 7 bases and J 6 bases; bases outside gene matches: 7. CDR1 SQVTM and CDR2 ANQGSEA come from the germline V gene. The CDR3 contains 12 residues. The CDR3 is CSGVTGGLEQYF. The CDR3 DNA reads TGCAGCGGAGTCACAGGGGGCCTCGAGCAGTACTTC.

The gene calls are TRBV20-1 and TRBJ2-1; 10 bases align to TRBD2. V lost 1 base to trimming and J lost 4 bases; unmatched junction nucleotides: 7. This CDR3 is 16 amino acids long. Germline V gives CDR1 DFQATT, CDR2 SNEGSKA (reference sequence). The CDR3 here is CSARGVIAGGYNEQFF. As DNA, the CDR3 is TGCAGTGCTAGAGGTGTGATAGCGGGAGGTTACAATGAGCAGTTCTTC.

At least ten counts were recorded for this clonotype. CDR3 amino acids: CASSLRANTGELFF. CDR3 in DNA: TGTGCCAGCAGTTTAAGAGCGAACACCGGGGAGCTGTTTTTT. V gene TRBV28 combines with J gene TRBJ2-2; D is unresolved. V was cut by 2 bases and J by 0 bases, with 4 bases left in between. CDR3 length equals 14 residues. From germline, CDR1 is MDHEN and CDR2 SYDVKM.

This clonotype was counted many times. CDR3 loop: CASSPSGVEQYF. CDR3 DNA sequence: TGCGCCAGCAGCCCTTCGGGGGTCGAGCAGTACTTC. This chain joins TRBV5-1 and TRBJ2-7; perhaps TRBD2 as D (6 bases). Germline V gene lookup returns CDR1 SGHRS and CDR2 YFSETQ. V lost 4 bases and J 6 bases, leaving 11 bases between the germline ends. This CDR3 has 12 residues.

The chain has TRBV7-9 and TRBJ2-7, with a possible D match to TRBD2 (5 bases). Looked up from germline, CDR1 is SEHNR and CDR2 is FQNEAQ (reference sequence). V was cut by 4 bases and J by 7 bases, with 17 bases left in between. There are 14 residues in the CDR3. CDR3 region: CASSSLGSSGEQYF. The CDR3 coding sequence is TGTGCCAGCAGCTCCCTGGGATCGTCGGGGGAGCAGTACTTC.

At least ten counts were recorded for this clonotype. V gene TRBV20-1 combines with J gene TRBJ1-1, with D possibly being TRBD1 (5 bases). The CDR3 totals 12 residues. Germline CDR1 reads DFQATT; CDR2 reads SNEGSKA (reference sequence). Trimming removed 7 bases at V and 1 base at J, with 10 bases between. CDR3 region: CSEEGPNTEAFF. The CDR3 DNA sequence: TGCAGTGAGGAGGGACCGAACACTGAAGCTTTCTTT.

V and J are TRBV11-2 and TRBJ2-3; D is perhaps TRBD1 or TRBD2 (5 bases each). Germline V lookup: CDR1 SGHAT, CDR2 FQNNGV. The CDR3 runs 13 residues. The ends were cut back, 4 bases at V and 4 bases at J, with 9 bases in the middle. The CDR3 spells CASSWDPADTQYF. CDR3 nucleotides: TGTGCCAGCAGCTGGGACCCGGCAGATACGCAGTATTTT.

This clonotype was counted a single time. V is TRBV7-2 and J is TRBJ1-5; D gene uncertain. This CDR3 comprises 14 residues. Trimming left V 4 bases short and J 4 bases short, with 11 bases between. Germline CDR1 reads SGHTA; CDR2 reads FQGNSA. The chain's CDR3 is CASSSGRFNQPQHF. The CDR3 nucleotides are TGTGCCAGCAGCTCCGGACGGTTTAATCAGCCCCAGCATTTT.

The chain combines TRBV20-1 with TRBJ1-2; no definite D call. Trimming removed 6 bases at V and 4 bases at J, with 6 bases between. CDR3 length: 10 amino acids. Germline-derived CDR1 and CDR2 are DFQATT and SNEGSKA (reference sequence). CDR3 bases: TGCAGTGCCGAAGGCTATGGCTACACCTTC. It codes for CSAEGYGYTF.

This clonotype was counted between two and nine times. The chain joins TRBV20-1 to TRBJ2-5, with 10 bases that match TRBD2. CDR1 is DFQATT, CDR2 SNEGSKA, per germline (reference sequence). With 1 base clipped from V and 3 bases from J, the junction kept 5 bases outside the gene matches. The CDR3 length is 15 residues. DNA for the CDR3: TGCAGTGCTAGAGGCCCTAGCGGGAGAGAAGAGACCCAGTACTTC. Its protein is CSARGPSGREETQYF.

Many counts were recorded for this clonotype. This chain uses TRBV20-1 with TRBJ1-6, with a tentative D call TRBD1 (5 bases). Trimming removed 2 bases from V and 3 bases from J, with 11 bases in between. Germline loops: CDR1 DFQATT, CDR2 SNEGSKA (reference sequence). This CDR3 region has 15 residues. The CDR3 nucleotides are TGCAGTGCTAGAAGGGCAGGGAGCTATAATTCACCCCTCCACTTT. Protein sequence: CSARRAGSYNSPLHF.

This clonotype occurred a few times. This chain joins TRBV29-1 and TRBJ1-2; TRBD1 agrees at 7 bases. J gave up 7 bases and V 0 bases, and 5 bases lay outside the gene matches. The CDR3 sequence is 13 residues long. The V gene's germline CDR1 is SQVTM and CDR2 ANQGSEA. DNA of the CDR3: TGCAGCGTTGAAGAGGTGACAGGGACTGGCTACACCTTC. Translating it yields CSVEEVTGTGYTF.

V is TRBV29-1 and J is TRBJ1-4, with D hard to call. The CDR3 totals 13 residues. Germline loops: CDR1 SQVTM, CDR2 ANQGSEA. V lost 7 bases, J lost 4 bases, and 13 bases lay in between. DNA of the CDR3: TGCAGCGCTTCCCGGGCCTTTAATGAAAAACTGTTTTTT. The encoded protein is CSASRAFNEKLFF.

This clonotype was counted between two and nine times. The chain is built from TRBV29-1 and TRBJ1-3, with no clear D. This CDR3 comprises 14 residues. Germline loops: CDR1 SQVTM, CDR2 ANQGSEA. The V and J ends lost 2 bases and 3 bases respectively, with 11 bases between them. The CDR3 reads CSVEMAGGGNTIYF. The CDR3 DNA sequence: TGCAGCGTTGAAATGGCGGGTGGTGGAAACACCATATATTTT.

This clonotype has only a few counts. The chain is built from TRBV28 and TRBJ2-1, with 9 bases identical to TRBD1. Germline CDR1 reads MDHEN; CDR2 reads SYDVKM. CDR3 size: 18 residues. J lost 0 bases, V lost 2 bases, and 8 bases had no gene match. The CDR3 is CASSLVGTGWDSYNEQFF. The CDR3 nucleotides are TGTGCCAGCAGTTTAGTAGGGACAGGGTGGGACTCCTACAATGAGCAGTTCTTC.

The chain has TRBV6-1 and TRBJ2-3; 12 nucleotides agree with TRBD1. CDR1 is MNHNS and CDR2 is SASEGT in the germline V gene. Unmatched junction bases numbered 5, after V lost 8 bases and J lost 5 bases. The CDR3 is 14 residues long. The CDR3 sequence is CASGTGGAKDTQYF. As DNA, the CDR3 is TGTGCCAGCGGGACAGGGGGCGCGAAAGATACGCAGTATTTT.